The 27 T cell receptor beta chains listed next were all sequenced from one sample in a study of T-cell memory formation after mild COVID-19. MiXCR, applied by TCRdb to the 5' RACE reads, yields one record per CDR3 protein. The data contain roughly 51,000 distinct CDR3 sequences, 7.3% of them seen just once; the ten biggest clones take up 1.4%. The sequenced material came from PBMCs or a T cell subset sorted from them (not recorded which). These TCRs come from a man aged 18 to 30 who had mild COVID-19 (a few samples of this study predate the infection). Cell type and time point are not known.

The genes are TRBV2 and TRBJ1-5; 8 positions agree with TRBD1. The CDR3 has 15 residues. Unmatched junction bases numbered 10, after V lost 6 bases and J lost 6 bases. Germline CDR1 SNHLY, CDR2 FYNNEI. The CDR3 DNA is TGTGCCAGCAGCTCCGGACAGGGAGAGGGTCAGCCCCAGCATTTT. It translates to CASSSGQGEGQPQHF.

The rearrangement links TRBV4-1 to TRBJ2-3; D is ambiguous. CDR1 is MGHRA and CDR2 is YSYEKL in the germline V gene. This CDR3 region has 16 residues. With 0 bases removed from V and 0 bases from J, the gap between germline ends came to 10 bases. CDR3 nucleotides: TGCGCCAGCAGCCAAGAGGCGGTTCCTAGCACAGATACGCAGTATTTT. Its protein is CASSQEAVPSTDTQYF.

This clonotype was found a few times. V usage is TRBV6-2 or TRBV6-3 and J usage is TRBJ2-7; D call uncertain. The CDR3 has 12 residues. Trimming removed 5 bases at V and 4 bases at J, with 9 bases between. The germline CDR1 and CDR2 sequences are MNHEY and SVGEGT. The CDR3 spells CASSQTRYEQYV. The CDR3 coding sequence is TGTGCCAGCAGTCAAACGAGGTACGAGCAGTACGTC.

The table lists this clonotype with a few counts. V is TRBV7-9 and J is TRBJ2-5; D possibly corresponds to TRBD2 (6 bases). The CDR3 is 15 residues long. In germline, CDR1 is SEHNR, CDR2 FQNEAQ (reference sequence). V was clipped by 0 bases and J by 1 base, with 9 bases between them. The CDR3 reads CASSLASGLQETQYF. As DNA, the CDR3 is TGTGCCAGCAGCTTAGCATCGGGACTCCAAGAGACCCAGTACTTC.

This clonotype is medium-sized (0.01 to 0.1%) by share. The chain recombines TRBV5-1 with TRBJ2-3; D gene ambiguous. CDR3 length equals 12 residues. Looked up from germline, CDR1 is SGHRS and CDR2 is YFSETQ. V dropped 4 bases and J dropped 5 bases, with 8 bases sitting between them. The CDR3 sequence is CASSVDIDTQYF. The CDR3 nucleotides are TGCGCCAGCAGCGTCGACATAGATACGCAGTATTTT.

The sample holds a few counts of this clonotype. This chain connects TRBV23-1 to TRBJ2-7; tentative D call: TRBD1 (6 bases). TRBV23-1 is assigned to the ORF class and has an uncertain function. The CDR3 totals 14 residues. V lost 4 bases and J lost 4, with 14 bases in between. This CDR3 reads CASSPQGLAYEQYV. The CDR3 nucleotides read TGCGCCAGCAGTCCACAGGGCCTGGCGTACGAGCAGTACGTC.

CDR3 nucleotide sequence: TGCGCCAGCAGCGAGAAAGACTCCCTGGATACGCAGTATTTT. Translation gives CASSEKDSLDTQYF. The genes are TRBV5-1 and TRBJ2-3; D call uncertain. CDR3 length equals 14 residues. Deletions cut 4 bases from V and 6 bases from J, with 15 bases between. Germline V gene sequence: CDR1 SGHRS, CDR2 YFSETQ.

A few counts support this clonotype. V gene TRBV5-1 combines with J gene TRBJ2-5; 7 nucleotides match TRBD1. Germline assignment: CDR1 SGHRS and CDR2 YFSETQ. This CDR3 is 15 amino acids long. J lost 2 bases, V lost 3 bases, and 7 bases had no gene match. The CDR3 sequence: CASSSAGTVQETQYF. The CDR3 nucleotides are TGCGCCAGCAGCTCTGCCGGGACAGTACAAGAGACCCAGTACTTC. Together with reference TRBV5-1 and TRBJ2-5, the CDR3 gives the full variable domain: KAGVTQTPRYLIKTRGQQVTLSCSPISGHRSVSWYQQTPGQGLQFLFEYFSETQRNKGNFPGRFSGRQFSNSRSEMNVSTLELGDSALYLCASSSAGTVQETQYFGPGTRLLVL.

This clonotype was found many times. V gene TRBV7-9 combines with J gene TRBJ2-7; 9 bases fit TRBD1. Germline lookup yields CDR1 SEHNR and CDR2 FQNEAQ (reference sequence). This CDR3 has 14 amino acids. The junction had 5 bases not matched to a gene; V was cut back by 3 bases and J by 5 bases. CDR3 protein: CASSFGQGIHEQYV. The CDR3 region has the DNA TGTGCCAGCAGCTTTGGACAGGGGATACACGAGCAGTACGTC.

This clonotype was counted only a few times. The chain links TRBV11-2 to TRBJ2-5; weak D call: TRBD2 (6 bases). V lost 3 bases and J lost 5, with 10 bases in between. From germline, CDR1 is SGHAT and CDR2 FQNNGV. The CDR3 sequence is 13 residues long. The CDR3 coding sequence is TGTGCCAGCAGCTTGGGTGCGGGGGAGACCCAGTACTTC. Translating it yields CASSLGAGETQYF. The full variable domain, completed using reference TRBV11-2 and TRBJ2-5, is EAGVAQSPRYKIIEKRQSVAFWCNPISGHATLYWYQQILGQGPKLLIQFQNNGVVDDSQLPKDRFSAERLKGVDSTLKIQPAKLEDSAVYLCASSLGAGETQYFGPGTRLLVL.

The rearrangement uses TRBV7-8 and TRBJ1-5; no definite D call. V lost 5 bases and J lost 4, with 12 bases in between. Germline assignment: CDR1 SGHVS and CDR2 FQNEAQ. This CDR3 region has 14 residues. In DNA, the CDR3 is TGTGCCAGCAGCACCCGGGCCTCTAATCAGCCCCAGCATTTT. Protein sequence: CASSTRASNQPQHF. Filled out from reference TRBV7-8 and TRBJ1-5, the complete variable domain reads GAGVSQSPRYKVAKRGQDVALRCDPISGHVSLFWYQQALGQGPEFLTYFQNEAQLDKSGLPSDRFFAERPEGSVSTLKIQRTQQEDSAVYLCASSTRASNQPQHFGDGTRLSIL.

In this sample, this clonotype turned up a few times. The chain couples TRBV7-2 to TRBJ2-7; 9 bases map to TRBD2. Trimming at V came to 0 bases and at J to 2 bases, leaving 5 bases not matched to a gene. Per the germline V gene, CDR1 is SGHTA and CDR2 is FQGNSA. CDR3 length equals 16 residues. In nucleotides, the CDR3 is TGTGCCAGCAGCTTAGCGGGCGGGGGGGCTCCCTACGAGCAGTACTTC. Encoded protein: CASSLAGGGAPYEQYF.

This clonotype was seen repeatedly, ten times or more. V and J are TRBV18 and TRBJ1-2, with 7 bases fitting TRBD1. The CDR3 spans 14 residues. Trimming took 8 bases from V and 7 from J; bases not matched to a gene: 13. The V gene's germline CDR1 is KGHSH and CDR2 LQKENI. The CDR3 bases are TGTGCCAGCCTTGGGGACAGCGGTCCCTCTGGCTACACCTTC. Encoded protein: CASLGDSGPSGYTF.

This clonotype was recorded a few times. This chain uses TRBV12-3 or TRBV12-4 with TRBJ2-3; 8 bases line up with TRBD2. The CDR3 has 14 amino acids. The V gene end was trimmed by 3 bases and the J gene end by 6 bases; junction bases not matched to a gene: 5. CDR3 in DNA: TGTGCCAGCAGTTTTGGACTAGCTCAGGATACGCAGTATTTT. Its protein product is CASSFGLAQDTQYF.

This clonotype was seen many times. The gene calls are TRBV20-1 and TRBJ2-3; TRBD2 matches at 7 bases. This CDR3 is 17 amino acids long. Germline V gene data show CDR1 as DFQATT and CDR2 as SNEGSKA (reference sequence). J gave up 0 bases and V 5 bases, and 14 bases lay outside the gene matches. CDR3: CSASRPRLAASTDTQYF. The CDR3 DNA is TGCAGTGCTTCTCGGCCCCGTCTAGCGGCCAGCACAGATACGCAGTATTTT.

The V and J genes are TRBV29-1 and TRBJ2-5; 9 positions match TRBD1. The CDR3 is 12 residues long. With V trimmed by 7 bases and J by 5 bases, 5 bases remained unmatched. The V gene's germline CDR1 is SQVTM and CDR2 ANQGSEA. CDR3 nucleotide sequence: TGCAGCGCCACAGGGGGCAAGGAGACCCAGTACTTC. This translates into CSATGGKETQYF.

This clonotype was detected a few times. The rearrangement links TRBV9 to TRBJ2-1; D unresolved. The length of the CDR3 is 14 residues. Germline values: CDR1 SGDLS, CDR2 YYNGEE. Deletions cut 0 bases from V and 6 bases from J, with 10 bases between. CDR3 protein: CASSVGSKVNEQFF. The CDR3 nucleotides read TGTGCCAGCAGCGTAGGGTCCAAGGTCAATGAGCAGTTCTTC.

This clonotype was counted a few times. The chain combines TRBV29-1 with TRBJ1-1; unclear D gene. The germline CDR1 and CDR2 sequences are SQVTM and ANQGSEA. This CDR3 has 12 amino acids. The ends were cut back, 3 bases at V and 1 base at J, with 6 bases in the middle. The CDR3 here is CSVETGNTEAFF. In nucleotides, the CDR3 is TGCAGCGTTGAGACCGGGAACACTGAAGCTTTCTTT.

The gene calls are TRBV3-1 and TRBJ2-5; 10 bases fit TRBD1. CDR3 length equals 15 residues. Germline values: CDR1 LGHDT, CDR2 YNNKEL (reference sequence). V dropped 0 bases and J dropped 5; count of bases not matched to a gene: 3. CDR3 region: CASSQEGQGYETQYF. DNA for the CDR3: TGTGCCAGCAGCCAAGAGGGACAGGGGTACGAGACCCAGTACTTC.

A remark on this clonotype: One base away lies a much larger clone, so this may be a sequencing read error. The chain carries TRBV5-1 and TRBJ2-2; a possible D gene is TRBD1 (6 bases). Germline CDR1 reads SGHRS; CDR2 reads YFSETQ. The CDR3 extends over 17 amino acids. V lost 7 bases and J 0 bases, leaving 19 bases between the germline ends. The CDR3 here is CASGRDTTSSNTGELFF. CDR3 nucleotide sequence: TGCGCCAGCGGCAGGGACACTACTTCCTCGAACACCGGGGAGCTGTTTTTT.

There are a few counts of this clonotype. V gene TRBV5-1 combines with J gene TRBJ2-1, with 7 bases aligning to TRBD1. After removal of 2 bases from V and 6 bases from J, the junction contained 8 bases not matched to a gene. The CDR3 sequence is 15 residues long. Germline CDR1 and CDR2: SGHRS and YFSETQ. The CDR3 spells CASSLTTGYGNEQFF. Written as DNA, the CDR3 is TGCGCCAGCAGCTTAACGACAGGGTACGGCAATGAGCAGTTCTTC.

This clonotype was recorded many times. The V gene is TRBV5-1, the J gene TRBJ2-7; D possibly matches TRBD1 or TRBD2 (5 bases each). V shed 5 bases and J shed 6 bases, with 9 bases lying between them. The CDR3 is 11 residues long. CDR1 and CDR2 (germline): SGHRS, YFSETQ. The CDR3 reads CASSEGSEQYF. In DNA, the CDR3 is TGCGCCAGCAGTGAGGGGTCCGAGCAGTACTTC.

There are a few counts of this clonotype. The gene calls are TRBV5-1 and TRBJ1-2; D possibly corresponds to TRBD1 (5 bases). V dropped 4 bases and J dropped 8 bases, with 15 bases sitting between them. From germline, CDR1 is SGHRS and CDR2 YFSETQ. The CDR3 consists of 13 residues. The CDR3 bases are TGCGCCAGCAGCCCTGAGGGGCGAGGGGGCTACACCTTC. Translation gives CASSPEGRGGYTF.

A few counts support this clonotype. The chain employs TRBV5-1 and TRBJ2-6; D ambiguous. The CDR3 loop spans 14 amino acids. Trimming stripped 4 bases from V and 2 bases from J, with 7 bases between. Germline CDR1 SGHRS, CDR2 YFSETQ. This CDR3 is CASSPLPGANVLTF. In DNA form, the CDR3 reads TGCGCCAGCAGCCCGCTCCCTGGGGCCAACGTCCTGACTTTC. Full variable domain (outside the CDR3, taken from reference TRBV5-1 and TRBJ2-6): KAGVTQTPRYLIKTRGQQVTLSCSPISGHRSVSWYQQTPGQGLQFLFEYFSETQRNKGNFPGRFSGRQFSNSRSEMNVSTLELGDSALYLCASSPLPGANVLTFGAGSRLTVL.

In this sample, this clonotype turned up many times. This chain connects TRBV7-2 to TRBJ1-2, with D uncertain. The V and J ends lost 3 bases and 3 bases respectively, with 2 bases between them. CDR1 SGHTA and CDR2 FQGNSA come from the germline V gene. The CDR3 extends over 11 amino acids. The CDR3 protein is CASSFHYGYTF. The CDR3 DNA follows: TGTGCCAGCAGCTTTCACTATGGCTACACCTTC.

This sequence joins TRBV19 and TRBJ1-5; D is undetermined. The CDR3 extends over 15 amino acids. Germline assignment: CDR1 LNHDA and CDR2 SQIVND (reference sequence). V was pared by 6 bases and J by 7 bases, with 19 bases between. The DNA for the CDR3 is TGTGCCAGTAGCATATATAGTGATTTTAACCAGCCCCAGCATTTT. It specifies CASSIYSDFNQPQHF.

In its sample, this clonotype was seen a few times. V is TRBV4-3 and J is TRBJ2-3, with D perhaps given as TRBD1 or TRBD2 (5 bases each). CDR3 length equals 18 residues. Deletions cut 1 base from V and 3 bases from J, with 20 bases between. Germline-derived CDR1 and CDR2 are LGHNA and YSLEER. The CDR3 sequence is CASSQGNSGPEGTDTQYF. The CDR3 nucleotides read TGCGCCAGCAGCCAAGGGAACTCGGGACCGGAAGGGACAGATACGCAGTATTTT.